The 8 T cell receptor beta chains presented below share a single source sample, sequenced in a study of cytomegalovirus exposure and HLA in healthy donors. The PCR was carried out with 60 Vbeta primers and 13 Jbeta primers. The method was immunoSEQ multiplex PCR; TCRdb's version includes in-frame clones alone and lacks a portion of them. Among about 150,000 clones listed, roughly 70% were seen once. The sample taken for sequencing was PBMCs. The receptors shown here come from a woman younger than 35 in good health and CMV-seropositive.

J is TRBJ1-2 and V is TRBV2; 8 nucleotides line up with TRBD1. After removal of 6 bases from V and 0 bases from J, the junction contained 3 bases not matched to a gene. CDR3 length equals 14 residues. In germline, CDR1 is SNHLY, CDR2 FYNNEI. For the CDR3, the DNA is TGTGCCAGCAGAAGGGACAGGACTAACTATGGCTACACCTTC. It yields the protein CASRRDRTNYGYTF.

V gene TRBV14 combines with J gene TRBJ2-1; D might be TRBD1 (5 bases). Trimming removed 0 bases from V and 10 bases from J, with 19 bases in between. The CDR3 is 16 amino acids. Germline values: CDR1 SGHDN, CDR2 FVKESK. The CDR3 sequence is CASSQERDRLRGEQFF. The CDR3 nucleotides read TGTGCCAGCAGCCAAGAGAGAGACAGATTACGCGGCGAGCAGTTCTTC.

The chain links TRBV7-9 to TRBJ2-5; D may be TRBD1 (5 bases). Trimming took off 1 base at V and 5 bases at J, with 8 bases between the two ends. CDR3 length equals 13 residues. Germline assignment: CDR1 SEHNR and CDR2 FQNEAQ (reference sequence). CDR3 loop: CASSLGQQETQYF. The CDR3 DNA reads TGTGCCAGCAGCTTAGGACAGCAGGAGACCCAGTACTTC.

With regard to this clone: The junction shows a germline mismatch at one end, possibly a read error. The chain carries TRBV4-1 and TRBJ1-5; 8 bases map to TRBD1. Per germline, CDR1 MGHRA and CDR2 YSYEKL. The CDR3 contains 15 residues. The CDR3 nucleotides are TGCGCCAGCGGCCAAGAGGACAGGGATACTCAGCCCCAGCATTTT. Translating it yields CASGQEDRDTQPQHF.

J is TRBJ1-3 and V is TRBV9, with 7 bases aligning to TRBD1. Trimming cost V 1 base and J 3 bases; bases outside gene matches: 13. The CDR3 is made up of 18 amino acids. Germline loops: CDR1 SGDLS, CDR2 YYNGEE. CDR3 DNA sequence: TGTGCCAGCAGCGTATCCCCCTGGGGGGACAGTCATGGAAACACCATATATTTT. This gives the protein CASSVSPWGDSHGNTIYF.

V and J are TRBV7-9 and TRBJ2-5; a possible D gene is TRBD1 (6 bases). Germline CDR1 is SEHNR and CDR2 is FQNEAQ (reference sequence). The CDR3 sequence is 13 residues long. V was trimmed by 7 bases and J by 7 bases, leaving 16 bases between them. The CDR3 DNA sequence: TGTGCCAGCACCCTGGACCAACAGGGGACCCAGTACTTC. This translates into CASTLDQQGTQYF. The whole variable domain, remainder taken from reference TRBV7-9 and TRBJ2-5, is DTGVSQNPRHKITKRGQNVTFRCDPISEHNRLYWYRQTLGQGPEFLTYFQNEAQLEKSRLLSDRFSAERPKGSFSTLEIQRTEQGDSAMYLCASTLDQQGTQYFGPGTRLLVL.

V usage is TRBV27 and J usage is TRBJ2-7; 8 nucleotides agree with TRBD1. V shed 2 bases and J 7 bases; nucleotides not matched to a gene: 7. Per the germline V gene, CDR1 is MNHEY and CDR2 is SMNVEV (reference sequence). The length of the CDR3 is 14 residues. The CDR3 DNA reads TGTGCCAGCAGTTTACCAGGGGGCAACCATGAGCAGTACTTC. This translates into CASSLPGGNHEQYF.

This clone was observed a few times. The rearrangement links TRBV2 to TRBJ2-5; D uncertain. CDR1 SNHLY and CDR2 FYNNEI come from the germline V gene. This CDR3 has 12 residues. Between the trimmed V and J ends, which lost 7 bases and 5 bases, there was a span of 11 bases. DNA for the CDR3: TGTGCCAGCAAGGCTTCCGGGGAGACCCAGTACTTC. Translation: CASKASGETQYF.